This T cell receptor beta chain was captured in a study of cytomegalovirus exposure and HLA in healthy donors. About this clone: No antigen is known for it.

These donors were members of the approximately 110-subject validation cohort, a group separate from the roughly 670-subject first cohort. Study-wide results and caveats: The tendency of first-cohort TCR clusters to co-occur in the roughly 120 validation repertoires was the finding of a later analysis. The study labeled more than 150 TCR beta chains cytomegalovirus-associated.

Unmatched junction bases numbered 8, after V lost 3 bases and J lost 7 bases. The CDR3 is made up of 14 amino acids. From germline, CDR1 is MNHEY and CDR2 SMNVEV (reference sequence). The repertoire was sequenced with immunoSEQ multiplex PCR; TCRdb's copy has only in-frame clones and lacks some. There are 250,000 to 400,000 clones in the sample; approximately 88% occur only once, and approximately 0.9% lies in the top ten. Sequencing input: PBMCs. V gene TRBV27 combines with J gene TRBJ1-2; 7 bases line up with TRBD1. This clonotype was sampled from a man aged 25-40 years in good health and CMV-seronegative. The DNA of the CDR3 is TGTGCCAGCAGTTTCGACAGGGCTCCTGGTGGCTACACCTTC. Translated, it gives CASSFDRAPGGYTF.